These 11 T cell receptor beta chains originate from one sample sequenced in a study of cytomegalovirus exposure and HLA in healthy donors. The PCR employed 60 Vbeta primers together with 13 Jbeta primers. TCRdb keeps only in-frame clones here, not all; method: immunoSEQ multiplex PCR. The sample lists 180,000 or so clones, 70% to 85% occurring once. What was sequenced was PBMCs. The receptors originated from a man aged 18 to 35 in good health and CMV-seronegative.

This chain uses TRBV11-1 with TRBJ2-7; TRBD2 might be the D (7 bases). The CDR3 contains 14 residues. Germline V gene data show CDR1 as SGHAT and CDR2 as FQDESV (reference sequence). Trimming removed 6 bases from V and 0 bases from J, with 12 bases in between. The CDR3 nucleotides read TGTGCCAGCAGGGGGGCTAGCGGCTCCTACGAGCAGTACTTC. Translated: CASRGASGSYEQYF.

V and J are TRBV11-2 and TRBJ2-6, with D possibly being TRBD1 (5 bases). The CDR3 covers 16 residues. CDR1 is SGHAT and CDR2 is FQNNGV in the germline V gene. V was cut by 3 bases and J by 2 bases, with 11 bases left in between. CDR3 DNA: TGTGCCAGCAGCTTCTATCAGGGTACTGGGGCCAACGTCCTGACTTTC. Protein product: CASSFYQGTGANVLTF. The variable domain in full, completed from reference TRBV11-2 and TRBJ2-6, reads EAGVAQSPRYKIIEKRQSVAFWCNPISGHATLYWYQQILGQGPKLLIQFQNNGVVDDSQLPKDRFSAERLKGVDSTLKIQPAKLEDSAVYLCASSFYQGTGANVLTFGAGSRLTVL.

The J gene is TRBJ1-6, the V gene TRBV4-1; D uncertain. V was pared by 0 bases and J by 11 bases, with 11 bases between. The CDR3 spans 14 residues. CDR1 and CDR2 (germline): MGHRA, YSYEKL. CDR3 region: CASSQDSGFTPLHF. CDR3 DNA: TGCGCCAGCAGCCAAGATTCCGGTTTTACACCCCTCCACTTT.

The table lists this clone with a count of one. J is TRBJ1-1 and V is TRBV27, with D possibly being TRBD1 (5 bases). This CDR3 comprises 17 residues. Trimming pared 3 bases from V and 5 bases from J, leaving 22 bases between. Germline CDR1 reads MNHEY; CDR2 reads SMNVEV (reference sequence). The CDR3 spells CASSFQFTRDFATEAFF. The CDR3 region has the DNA TGTGCCAGCAGTTTTCAATTTACCCGGGACTTTGCGACTGAAGCTTTCTTT.

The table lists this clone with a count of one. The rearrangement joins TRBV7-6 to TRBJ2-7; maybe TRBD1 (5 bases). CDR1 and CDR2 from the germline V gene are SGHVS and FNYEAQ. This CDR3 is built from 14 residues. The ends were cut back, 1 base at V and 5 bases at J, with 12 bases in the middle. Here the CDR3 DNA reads TGTGCCAGCAGCTTAGAGGCAGGGTTAAACGAGCAGTACTTC. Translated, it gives CASSLEAGLNEQYF.

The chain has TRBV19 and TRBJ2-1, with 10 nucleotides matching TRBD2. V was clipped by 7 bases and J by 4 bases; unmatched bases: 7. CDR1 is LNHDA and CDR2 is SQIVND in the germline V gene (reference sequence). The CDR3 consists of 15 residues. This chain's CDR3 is CASKRAGGGYNEQFF. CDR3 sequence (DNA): TGTGCCAGTAAGCGAGCGGGAGGGGGTTACAATGAGCAGTTCTTC. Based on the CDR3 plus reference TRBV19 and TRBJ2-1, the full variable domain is DGGITQSPKYLFRKEGQNVTLSCEQNLNHDAMYWYRQDPGQGLRLIYYSQIVNDFQKGDIAEGYSVSREKKESFPLTVTSAQKNPTAFYLCASKRAGGGYNEQFFGPGTRLTVL.

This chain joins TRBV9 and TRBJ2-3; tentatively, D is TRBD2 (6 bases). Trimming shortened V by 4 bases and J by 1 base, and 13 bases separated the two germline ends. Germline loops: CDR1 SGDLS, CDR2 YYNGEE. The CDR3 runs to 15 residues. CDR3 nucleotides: TGTGCCAGCAGCCCTCCCTGGGGGGGCACAGATACGCAGTATTTT. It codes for CASSPPWGGTDTQYF.

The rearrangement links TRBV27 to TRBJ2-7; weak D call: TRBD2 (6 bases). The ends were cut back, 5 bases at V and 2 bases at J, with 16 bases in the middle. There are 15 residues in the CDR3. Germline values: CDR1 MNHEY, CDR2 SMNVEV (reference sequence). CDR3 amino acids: CASSLSGHGPYEQYF. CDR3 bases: TGTGCCAGCAGTCTTAGCGGACACGGTCCCTACGAGCAGTACTTC.

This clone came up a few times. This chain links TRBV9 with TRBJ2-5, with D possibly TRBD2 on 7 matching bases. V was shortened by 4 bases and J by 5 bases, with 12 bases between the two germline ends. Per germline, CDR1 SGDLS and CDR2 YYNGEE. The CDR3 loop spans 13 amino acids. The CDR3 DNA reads TGTGCCAGCAGCAAGGGGGGGGTTGAGACCCAGTACTTC. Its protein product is CASSKGGVETQYF.

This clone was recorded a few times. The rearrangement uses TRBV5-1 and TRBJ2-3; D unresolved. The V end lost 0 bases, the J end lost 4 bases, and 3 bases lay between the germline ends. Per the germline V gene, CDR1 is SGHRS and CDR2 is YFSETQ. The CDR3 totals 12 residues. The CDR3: CASSLGADTQYF. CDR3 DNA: TGCGCCAGCAGCTTGGGCGCAGATACGCAGTATTTT.

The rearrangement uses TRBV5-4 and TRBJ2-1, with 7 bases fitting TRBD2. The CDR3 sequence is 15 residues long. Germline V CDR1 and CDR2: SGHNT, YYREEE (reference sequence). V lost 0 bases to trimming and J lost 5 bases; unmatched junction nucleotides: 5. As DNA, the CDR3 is TGTGCCAGCAGCTTGGGCGCGGGGGTGAACAATGAGCAGTTCTTC. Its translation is CASSLGAGVNNEQFF.